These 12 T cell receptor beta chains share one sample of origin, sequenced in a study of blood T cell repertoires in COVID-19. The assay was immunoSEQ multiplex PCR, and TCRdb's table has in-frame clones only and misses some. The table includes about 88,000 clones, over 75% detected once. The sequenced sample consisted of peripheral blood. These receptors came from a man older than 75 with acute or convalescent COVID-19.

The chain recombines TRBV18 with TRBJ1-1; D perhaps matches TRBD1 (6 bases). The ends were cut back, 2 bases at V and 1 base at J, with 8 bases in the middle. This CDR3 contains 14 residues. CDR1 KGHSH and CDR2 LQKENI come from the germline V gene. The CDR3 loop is CASSPSTGNTEAFF. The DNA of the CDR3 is TGTGCCAGCTCACCATCGACAGGGAACACTGAAGCTTTCTTT.

The CDR3 coding sequence is TGTGCCAGCAGTTACTCGACCCGGGAGGCCGCCTACGAGCAGTACTTC. This encodes CASSYSTREAAYEQYF. The rearrangement links TRBV6-5 to TRBJ2-7, with TRBD2 matching over 7 bases. The length of the CDR3 is 16 residues. Germline V gives CDR1 MNHEY, CDR2 SVGAGI. V trimming: 0 bases; J trimming: 2 bases; junction bases outside the gene matches: 7.

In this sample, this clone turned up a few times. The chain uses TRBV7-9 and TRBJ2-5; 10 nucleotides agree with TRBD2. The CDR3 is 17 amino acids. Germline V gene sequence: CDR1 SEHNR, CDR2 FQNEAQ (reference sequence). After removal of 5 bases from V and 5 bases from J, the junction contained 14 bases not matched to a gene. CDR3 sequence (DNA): TGTGCCAGCAGCATAGGGGGAGCTAGCGGGAGCCAGGAGACCCAGTACTTC. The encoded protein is CASSIGGASGSQETQYF.

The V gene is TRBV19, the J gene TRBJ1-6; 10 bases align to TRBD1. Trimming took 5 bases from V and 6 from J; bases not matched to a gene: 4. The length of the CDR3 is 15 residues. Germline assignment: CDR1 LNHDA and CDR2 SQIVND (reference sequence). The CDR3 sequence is CASSSGQGVNSPLHF. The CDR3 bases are TGTGCCAGTAGTTCCGGACAGGGGGTTAATTCACCCCTCCACTTT.

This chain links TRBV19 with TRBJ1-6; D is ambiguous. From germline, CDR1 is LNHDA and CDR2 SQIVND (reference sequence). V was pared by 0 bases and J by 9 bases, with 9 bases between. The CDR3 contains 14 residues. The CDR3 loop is CASSIDNTGSPLHF. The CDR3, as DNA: TGTGCCAGTAGTATAGATAACACGGGTTCACCCCTCCACTTT. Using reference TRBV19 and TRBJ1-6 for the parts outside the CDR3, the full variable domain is DGGITQSPKYLFRKEGQNVTLSCEQNLNHDAMYWYRQDPGQGLRLIYYSQIVNDFQKGDIAEGYSVSREKKESFPLTVTSAQKNPTAFYLCASSIDNTGSPLHFGNGTRLTVT.

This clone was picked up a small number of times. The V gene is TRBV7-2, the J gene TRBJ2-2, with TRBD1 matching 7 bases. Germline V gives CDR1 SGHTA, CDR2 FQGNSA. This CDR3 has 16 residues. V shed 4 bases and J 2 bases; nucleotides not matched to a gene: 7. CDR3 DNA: TGTGCCAGCAGCTCGACCGGGACAGCCAACACCGGGGAGCTGTTTTTT. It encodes CASSSTGTANTGELFF. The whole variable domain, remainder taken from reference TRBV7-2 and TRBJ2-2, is GAGVSQSPSNKVTEKGKDVELRCDPISGHTALYWYRQSLGQGLEFLIYFQGNSAPDKSGLPSDRFSAERTGGSVSTLTIQRTQQEDSAVYLCASSSTGTANTGELFFGEGSRLTVL.

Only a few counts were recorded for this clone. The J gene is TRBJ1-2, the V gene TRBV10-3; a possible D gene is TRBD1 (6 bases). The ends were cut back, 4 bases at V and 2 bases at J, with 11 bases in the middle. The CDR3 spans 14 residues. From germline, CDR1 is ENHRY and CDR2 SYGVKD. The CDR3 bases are TGTGCCATCAGTGCTGGGCAGGGGAACTATGGCTACACCTTC. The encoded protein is CAISAGQGNYGYTF.

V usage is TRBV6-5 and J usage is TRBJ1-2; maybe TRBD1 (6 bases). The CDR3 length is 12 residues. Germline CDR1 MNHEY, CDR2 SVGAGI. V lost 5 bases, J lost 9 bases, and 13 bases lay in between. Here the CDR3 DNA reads TGTGCCAGCAGTAGTCAGGGGTTTAGCTACACCTTC. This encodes CASSSQGFSYTF.

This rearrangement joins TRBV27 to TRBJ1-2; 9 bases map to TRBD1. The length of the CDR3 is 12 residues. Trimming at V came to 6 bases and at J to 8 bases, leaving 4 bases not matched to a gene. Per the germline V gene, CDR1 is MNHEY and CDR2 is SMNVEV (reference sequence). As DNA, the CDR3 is TGTGCCAGCAGACAGGGGGCTGGAGGCTACACCTTC. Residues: CASRQGAGGYTF.

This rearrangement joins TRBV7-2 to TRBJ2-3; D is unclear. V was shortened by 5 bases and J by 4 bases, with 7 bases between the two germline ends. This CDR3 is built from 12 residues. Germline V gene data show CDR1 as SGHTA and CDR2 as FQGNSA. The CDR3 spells CASSPRSDTQYF. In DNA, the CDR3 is TGTGCCAGCAGCCCCCGGTCAGATACGCAGTATTTT.

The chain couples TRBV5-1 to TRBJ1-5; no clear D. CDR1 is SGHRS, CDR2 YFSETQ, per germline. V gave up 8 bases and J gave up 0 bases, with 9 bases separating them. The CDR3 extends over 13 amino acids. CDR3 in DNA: TGCGCCAGTCGGGAAGATAGCAATCAGCCCCAGCATTTT. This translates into CASREDSNQPQHF.

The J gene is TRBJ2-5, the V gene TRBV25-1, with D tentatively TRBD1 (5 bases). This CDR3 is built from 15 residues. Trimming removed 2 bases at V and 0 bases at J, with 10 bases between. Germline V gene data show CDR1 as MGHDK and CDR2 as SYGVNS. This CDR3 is CASSEPDRYQETQYF. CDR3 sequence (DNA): TGTGCCAGCAGTGAACCCGACAGATACCAAGAGACCCAGTACTTC.